This T cell receptor (beta chain) comes out of a study of T cells in localized non-small cell lung cancer. Assay: immunoSEQ multiplex PCR; the TCRdb copy retains only in-frame clones and omits some. The sample lists under 50,000 clones, about 76% occurring once. For this clone: Its matching antigen is unknown.

Study conclusions and caveats: Detection in adjacent lung was observed for a median approximately 52 of the top 100 tumor clones. Only one tumor region went through sequencing, so heterogeneity may still be there.

This receptor was taken from a man between 40 and 69 years old with stage III lung adenocarcinoma. The starting material was peripheral blood mononuclear cells, obtained before any cancer treatment.

In DNA, the CDR3 is TGTGCCAGCAGTTTAGATCTCGCAGGGCCGGGCAATCAGCCCCAGCATTTT. Protein sequence: CASSLDLAGPGNQPQHF. The rearrangement uses TRBV28 and TRBJ1-5; D perhaps matches TRBD1 (5 bases). Trimming cost V 2 bases and J 2 bases, with 16 bases left between them. The germline V gene has CDR1 MDHEN and CDR2 SYDVKM. The CDR3 is 17 residues long.